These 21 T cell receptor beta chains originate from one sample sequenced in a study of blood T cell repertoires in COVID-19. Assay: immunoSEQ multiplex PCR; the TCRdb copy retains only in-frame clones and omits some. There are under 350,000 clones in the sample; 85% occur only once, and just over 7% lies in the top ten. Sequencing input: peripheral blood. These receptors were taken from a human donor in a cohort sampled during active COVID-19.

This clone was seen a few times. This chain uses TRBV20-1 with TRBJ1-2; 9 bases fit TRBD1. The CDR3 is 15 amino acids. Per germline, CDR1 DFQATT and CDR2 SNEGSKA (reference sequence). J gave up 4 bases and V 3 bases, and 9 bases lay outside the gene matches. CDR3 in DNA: TGCAGTGCTAGTATTCCTACAGGGGGCCTCTATGGCTACACCTTC. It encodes CSASIPTGGLYGYTF.

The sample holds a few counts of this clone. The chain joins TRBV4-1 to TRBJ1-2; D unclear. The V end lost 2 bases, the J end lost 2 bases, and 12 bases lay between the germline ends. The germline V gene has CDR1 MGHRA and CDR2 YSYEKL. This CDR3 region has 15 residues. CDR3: CASSQTHRENYGYTF. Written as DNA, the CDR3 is TGCGCCAGCAGCCAAACCCACAGAGAAAACTATGGCTACACCTTC.

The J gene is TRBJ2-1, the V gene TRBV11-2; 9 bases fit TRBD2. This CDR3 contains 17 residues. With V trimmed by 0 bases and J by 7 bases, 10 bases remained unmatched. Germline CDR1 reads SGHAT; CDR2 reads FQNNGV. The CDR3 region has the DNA TGTGCCAGCAGCTTAGATCCTGGCGGGGGGGCGGTTAATGAGCAGTTCTTC. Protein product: CASSLDPGGGAVNEQFF.

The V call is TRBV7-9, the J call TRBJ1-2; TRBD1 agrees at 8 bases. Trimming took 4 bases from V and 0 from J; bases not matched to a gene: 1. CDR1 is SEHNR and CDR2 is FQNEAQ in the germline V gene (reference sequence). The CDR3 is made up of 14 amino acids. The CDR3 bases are TGTGCCAGCAGCTGGGGACAGGCTAACTATGGCTACACCTTC. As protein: CASSWGQANYGYTF.

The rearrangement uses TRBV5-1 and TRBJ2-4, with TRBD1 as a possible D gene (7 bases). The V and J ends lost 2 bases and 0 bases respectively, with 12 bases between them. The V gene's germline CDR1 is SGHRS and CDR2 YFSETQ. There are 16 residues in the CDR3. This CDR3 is CASSLPQGGAKNIQYF. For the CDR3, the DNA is TGCGCCAGCAGCTTACCTCAGGGGGGAGCCAAAAACATTCAGTACTTC.

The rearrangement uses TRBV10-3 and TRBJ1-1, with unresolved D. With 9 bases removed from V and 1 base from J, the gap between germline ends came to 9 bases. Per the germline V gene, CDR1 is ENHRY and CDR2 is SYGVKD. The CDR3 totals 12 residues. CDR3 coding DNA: TGTGCCATTCGACACTCGAACACTGAAGCTTTCTTT. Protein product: CAIRHSNTEAFF.

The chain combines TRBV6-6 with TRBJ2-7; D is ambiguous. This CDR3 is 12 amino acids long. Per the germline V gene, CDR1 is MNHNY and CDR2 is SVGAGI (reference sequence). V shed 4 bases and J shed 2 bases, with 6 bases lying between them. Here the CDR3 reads CASSSPAYEQYF. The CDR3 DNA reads TGTGCCAGCAGTTCCCCAGCCTACGAGCAGTACTTC.

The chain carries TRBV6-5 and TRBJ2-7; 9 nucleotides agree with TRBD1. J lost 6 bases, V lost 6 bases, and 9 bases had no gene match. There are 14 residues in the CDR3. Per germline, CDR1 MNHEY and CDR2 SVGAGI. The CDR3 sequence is CASRPGTGNREQYF. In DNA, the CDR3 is TGTGCCAGCAGGCCCGGGACAGGGAATCGCGAGCAGTACTTC.

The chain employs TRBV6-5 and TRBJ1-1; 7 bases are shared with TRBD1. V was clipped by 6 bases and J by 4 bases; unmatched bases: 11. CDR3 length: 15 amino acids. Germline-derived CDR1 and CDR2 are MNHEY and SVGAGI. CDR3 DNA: TGTGCCAGCAGACCGCTTACAGGGGTATCCACTGAAGCTTTCTTT. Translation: CASRPLTGVSTEAFF.

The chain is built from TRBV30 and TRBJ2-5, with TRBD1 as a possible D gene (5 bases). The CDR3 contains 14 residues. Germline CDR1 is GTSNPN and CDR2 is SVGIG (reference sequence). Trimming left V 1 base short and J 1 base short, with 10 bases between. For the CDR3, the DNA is TGTGCCTGGAGTGCTAGACAGAGCCAAGAGACCCAGTACTTC. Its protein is CAWSARQSQETQYF. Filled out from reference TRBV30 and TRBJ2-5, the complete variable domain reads SQTIHQWPATLVQPVGSPLSLECTVEGTSNPNLYWYRQAAGRGLQLLFYSVGIGQISSEVPQNLSASRPQDRQFILSSKKLLLSDSGFYLCAWSARQSQETQYFGPGTRLLVL.

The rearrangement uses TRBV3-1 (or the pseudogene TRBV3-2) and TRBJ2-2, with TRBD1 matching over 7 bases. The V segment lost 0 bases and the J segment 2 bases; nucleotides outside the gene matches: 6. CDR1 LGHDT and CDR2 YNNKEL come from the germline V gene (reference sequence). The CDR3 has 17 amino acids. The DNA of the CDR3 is TGTGCCAGCAGCCAAGACGCAGAGGGGGCTAACACCGGGGAGCTGTTTTTT. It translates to CASSQDAEGANTGELFF.

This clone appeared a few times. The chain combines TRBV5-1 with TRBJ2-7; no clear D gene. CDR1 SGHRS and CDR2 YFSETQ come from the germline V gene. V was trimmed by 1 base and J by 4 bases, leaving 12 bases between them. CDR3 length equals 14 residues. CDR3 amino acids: CASSLTQAPYEQYF. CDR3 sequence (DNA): TGCGCCAGCAGCTTGACACAAGCGCCGTACGAGCAGTACTTC.

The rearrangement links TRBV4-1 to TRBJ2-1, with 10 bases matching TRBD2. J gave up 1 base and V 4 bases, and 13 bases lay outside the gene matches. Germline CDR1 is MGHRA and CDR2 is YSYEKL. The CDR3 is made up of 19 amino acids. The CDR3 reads CASSLQALAGVPSYNEQFF. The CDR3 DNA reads TGCGCCAGCAGCCTGCAGGCCCTAGCGGGGGTGCCTTCCTACAATGAGCAGTTCTTC.

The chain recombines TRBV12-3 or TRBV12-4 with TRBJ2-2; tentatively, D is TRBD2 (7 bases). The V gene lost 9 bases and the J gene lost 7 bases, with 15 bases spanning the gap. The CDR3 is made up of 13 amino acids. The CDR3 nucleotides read TGTGCCAGTAGGGGGGGTGACAACGGGGAGCTGTTTTTT. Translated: CASRGGDNGELFF.

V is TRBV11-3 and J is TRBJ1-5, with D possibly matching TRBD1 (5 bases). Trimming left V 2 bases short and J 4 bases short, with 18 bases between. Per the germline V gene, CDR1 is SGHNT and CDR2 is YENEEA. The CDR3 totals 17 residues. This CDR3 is CASSLISGRVRNQPQHF. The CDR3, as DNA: TGTGCCAGCAGCTTAATTTCCGGCAGGGTTAGGAATCAGCCCCAGCATTTT. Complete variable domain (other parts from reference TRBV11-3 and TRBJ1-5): EAGVVQSPRYKIIEKKQPVAFWCNPISGHNTLYWYLQNLGQGPELLIRYENEEAVDDSQLPKDRFSAERLKGVDSTLKIQPAELGDSAVYLCASSLISGRVRNQPQHFGDGTRLSIL.

The CDR3 sequence: CASSLTGETGNTIYF. The CDR3 DNA reads as TGTGCCAGCAGCTTAACGGGGGAGACTGGAAACACCATATATTTT. The genes are TRBV13 and TRBJ1-3; D perhaps matches TRBD1 (5 bases). The CDR3 runs to 15 residues. The germline CDR1 and CDR2 sequences are PRHDT and FYEKMQ (reference sequence). Trimming stripped 2 bases from V and 2 bases from J, with 10 bases between.

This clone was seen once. The CDR3 sequence is CASAGTSGNEQFF. The CDR3 DNA is TGCGCCAGCGCCGGGACTAGCGGTAATGAGCAGTTCTTC. The chain recombines TRBV5-1 with TRBJ2-1, with 11 bases fitting TRBD2. Germline V CDR1 and CDR2: SGHRS, YFSETQ. V shed 7 bases, J shed 7 bases, and the junction held 4 bases outside the gene matches. This CDR3 spans 13 amino acids.

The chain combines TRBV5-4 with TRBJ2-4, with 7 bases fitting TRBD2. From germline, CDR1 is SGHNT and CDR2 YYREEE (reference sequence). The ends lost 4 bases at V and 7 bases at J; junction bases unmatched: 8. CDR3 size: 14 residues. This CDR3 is CASSQKAGSNIQYF. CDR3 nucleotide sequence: TGTGCCAGCAGCCAGAAAGCGGGGTCCAACATTCAGTACTTC.

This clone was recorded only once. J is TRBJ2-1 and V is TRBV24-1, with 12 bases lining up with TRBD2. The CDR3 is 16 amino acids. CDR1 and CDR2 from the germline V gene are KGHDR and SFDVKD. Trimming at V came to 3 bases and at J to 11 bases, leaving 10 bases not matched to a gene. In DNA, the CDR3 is TGTGCCACCAGTGATACAACCGGACTAGCGGGGACCAAGCAGTTCTTC. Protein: CATSDTTGLAGTKQFF.

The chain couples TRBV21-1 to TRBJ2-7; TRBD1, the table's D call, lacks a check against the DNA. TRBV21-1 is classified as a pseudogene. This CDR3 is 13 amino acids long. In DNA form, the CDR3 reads TGTGCCAGCAGCAACGGGACACTCTACGAGCAGTACTTC. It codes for CASSNGTLYEQYF.

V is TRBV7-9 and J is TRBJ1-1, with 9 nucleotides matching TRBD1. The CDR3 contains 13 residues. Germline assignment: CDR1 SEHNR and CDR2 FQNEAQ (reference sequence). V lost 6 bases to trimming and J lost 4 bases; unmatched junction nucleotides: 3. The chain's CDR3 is CASRDRGSTEAFF. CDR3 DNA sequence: TGTGCCAGCAGGGACAGGGGCTCCACTGAAGCTTTCTTT.